Listed below are T cell receptor beta chains from one sample, sequenced in a study of identical twins. TCRdb processed the 5' RACE reads anew with MiXCR; each CDR3 protein has one entry. The table records 550,000 to 700,000 distinct CDR3 sequences, approximately 22% of them present only once. These data are also associated with another study on T cells expressing NK-cell markers.

Material for sequencing was PBMCs. The source is a woman aged 18-35 years in good health. Each CDR3 is given with its conserved first and last residue. Fields, in order: CDR3 DNA, CDR3 protein, clone size, V gene, J gene, D gene. The D gene is left open where the match is weak. The size entry is marked missing in some rows and otherwise reads once, few, many or a size class.

TGTGCCAGCAACCCTGCAGGATCTGGAAACACCATATATTTT	CASNPAGSGNTIYF	NA	TRBV12-3/TRBV12-4	TRBJ1-3	NA
TGTGCCAGCAGCAAAGATCGTTACGAGCAGTACTTC	CASSKDRYEQYF	NA	TRBV7-2	TRBJ2-7	NA
TGTGCCAGCAGTTTCACTACCTACGAGCAGTACTTC	CASSFTTYEQYF	many	TRBV12-3/TRBV12-4	TRBJ2-7	NA
TGTGCCATCAGTGGCCCCTGGGATGAGCAGTTCTTC	CAISGPWDEQFF	NA	TRBV10-3	TRBJ2-1	NA
TGCGCCAGCAGCTTGCGAGCGGGAGCTGCGAATGAGCAGTTCTTC	CASSLRAGAANEQFF	NA	TRBV5-1	TRBJ2-1	TRBD2
TGTGCCAGCAGCTCTAGCAGGACTAGCGGGAGCTGGGAGCAGTTCTTC	CASSSSRTSGSWEQFF	NA	TRBV7-2	TRBJ2-1	TRBD2
TGTGCCAGCAGCGTCGACAGGGACTATGGCTACACCTTC	CASSVDRDYGYTF	NA	TRBV14	TRBJ1-2	TRBD1
TGCGCCAGCAGCCAACCGGACGAGGGTGGCCGGGAGCTGTTTTTT	CASSQPDEGGRELFF	few	TRBV4-1	TRBJ2-2	NA
TGCAGTGCTAGACGTAACCCTGGTGAGGGCGACTATGGCTACACCTTC	CSARRNPGEGDYGYTF	NA	TRBV20-1	TRBJ1-2	NA
TGTGCCAGCGGCCCCGGACACCCTGAAGCTTTCTTT	CASGPGHPEAFF	NA	TRBV7-2	TRBJ1-1	NA
TGTGCCAGCACCTGGGCTTACGAGCAGTACTTC	CASTWAYEQYF	NA	TRBV6-6	TRBJ2-7	NA
TGTGCCAGCAGTCCATTGGGACTAGCGGGAGGCGGTGAGCAGTTCTTC	CASSPLGLAGGGEQFF	NA	TRBV12-3/TRBV12-4	TRBJ2-1	TRBD2
TGTGCCAGCAGTCTCGGGACTTACTACAATGAGCAGTTCTTC	CASSLGTYYNEQFF	many	TRBV12-3/TRBV12-4	TRBJ2-1	NA
TGCGCCAGCAGCTCCGCAGCCCAAGAGACCCAGTACTTC	CASSSAAQETQYF	NA	TRBV5-1	TRBJ2-5	NA
TGTGCCAGCACCGAGCGGGGGGGAATCTACGAGCAGTACTTC	CASTERGGIYEQYF	many	TRBV6-1	TRBJ2-7	TRBD2
TGTGCCAGCAGAGACCGGGGTGGCGGCACTGAAGCTTTCTTT	CASRDRGGGTEAFF	few	TRBV25-1	TRBJ1-1	NA
TGTGCCAGCAGCCAAGATCCCCCCGACGCCCCCTATGGCTACACCTTC	CASSQDPPDAPYGYTF	few	TRBV4-2	TRBJ1-2	NA
TGTGCCAGCACCTCTGCCCGGGGGACAAATACTTTCGGGACTACCTACGAGCAGTACTTC	CASTSARGTNTFGTTYEQYF	NA	TRBV6-2/TRBV6-3	TRBJ2-7	NA
TGTGCCAGCAGCTTTCAGAGGCCCATAGCCAAAAACATTCTGTACTTC	CASSFQRPIAKNILYF	NA	TRBV5-6	TRBJ2-4	NA
TGTGCCAGCGGGACTAGAACCACAGATACGCAGTATTTT	CASGTRTTDTQYF	many	TRBV7-9	TRBJ2-3	TRBD2
TGTGCCATCAGTGAGTCGGGACGTCCAAATGAGCAGTTCTTC	CAISESGRPNEQFF	few	TRBV10-3	TRBJ2-1	NA
TGCGCCAGCAGCTTGCGGCGGGAGGAAGATACGCAGTATTTT	CASSLRREEDTQYF	NA	TRBV5-1	TRBJ2-3	TRBD2
TGTGCCAGCAGCTTGTGGCAGGCTAACACTGAAGCTTTCTTT	CASSLWQANTEAFF	few	TRBV5-6	TRBJ1-1	NA
TGCGCCAGCAGCTCGACGGGGGACGGGGAGCTGTTTTTT	CASSSTGDGELFF	once	TRBV5-1	TRBJ2-2	NA
TGCAGTGCTACACCGGAGGTTAATCAGCCCCAGCATTTT	CSATPEVNQPQHF	NA	TRBV20-1	TRBJ1-5	NA
TGTGCCAGCACGCCTGGGATGAACACTGAAGCTTTCTTT	CASTPGMNTEAFF	NA	TRBV12-3/TRBV12-4	TRBJ1-1	NA
TGTGCCAGCAGCGTAGTAATCGGGGAGCTGTTTTTT	CASSVVIGELFF	NA	TRBV9	TRBJ2-2	NA
TGTGCCAGCTGTACCGCGGGGGAGGGCACTGAAGCTTTCTTT	CASCTAGEGTEAFF	NA	TRBV6-1	TRBJ1-1	NA
TGTGCCAGCAGCCGAATCCGGACAGTGGTAGAGACCCAGTACTTC	CASSRIRTVVETQYF	once	TRBV7-9	TRBJ2-5	NA
TGCAGTGCTAGGGAGAGCGAAGAGACCCAGTACTTC	CSARESEETQYF	NA	TRBV20-1	TRBJ2-5	NA
TGTGCCAGCAGAGGCGGGAGCCTCACAGATACGCAGTATTTT	CASRGGSLTDTQYF	NA	TRBV6-2/TRBV6-3	TRBJ2-3	TRBD2
TGTGCCAGCAGCGAAAGGGGGGCTCGTTTAGATACGCAGTATTTT	CASSERGARLDTQYF	few	TRBV13	TRBJ2-3	NA
TGCAGTGCTCAAATTTTCGGAACAGGGGGAAATCAGCCCCAGCATTTT	CSAQIFGTGGNQPQHF	NA	TRBV20-1	TRBJ1-5	TRBD1
TGTGCCAGCAGCCGGAGGTTGGATACGCAGTATTTT	CASSRRLDTQYF	many	TRBV3-1	TRBJ2-3	NA
TGTGCCAGCGGGCTAGCGGGGAGCTCCTACAATGAGCAGTTCTTC	CASGLAGSSYNEQFF	few	TRBV7-3	TRBJ2-1	TRBD2
TGTGCCAGCAGACTCTCCGGGAACCCTGGCTACACCTTC	CASRLSGNPGYTF	NA	TRBV27	TRBJ1-2	NA
TGCAGTGCTAGAGACGGGGGAAGGACAGATACGCAGTATTTT	CSARDGGRTDTQYF	few	TRBV20-1	TRBJ2-3	NA
TGTGCCAGCAGTTTGCGCCCTCCCTACGAGCAGTACTTC	CASSLRPPYEQYF	few	TRBV27	TRBJ2-7	NA
TGTGCCAGCAGCTTTAAGGGCCAGGACGAGCAGTACTTC	CASSFKGQDEQYF	NA	TRBV7-9	TRBJ2-7	NA
TGTGCCAGCAGTTCTCAGGACAGCCGGGCTTTCTTT	CASSSQDSRAFF	NA	TRBV6-6	TRBJ1-1	NA
TGCGCCAGCAGCCGCTCCACAGGGAACATGAACACTGAAGCTTTCTTT	CASSRSTGNMNTEAFF	NA	TRBV5-1	TRBJ1-1	NA